Shown below are 20 T cell receptor beta chains from a single sample sequenced in a study of T-cell memory formation after mild COVID-19 (dated by TCRdb to the early 2020s). Receptor amplification or capture employed 5' RACE. These reads were obtained on an Illumina NovaSeq 6000. The public reads were quality trimmed at Q25 with fastp and then assembled into clones with MiXCR by TCRdb, keeping productive beta chains. Each entry is one CDR3 protein sequence, shown with its most common DNA and genes. Here the sample has a few hundred thousand distinct CDR3 sequences; around 20% occur a single time. The ten largest make up approximately 22% of the sample. The sample comprised PBMCs or a T cell subset sorted from them (not recorded which). Source of these receptors: a man younger than 35 who had mild COVID-19 (a few samples of this study predate the infection). The sample titles of this study are shuffled in the database, so cell type and time point are left out; the donor was told from shared clones.

This clonotype came up a few times. The chain uses TRBV5-1 and TRBJ2-1; D unclear. The germline V gene has CDR1 SGHRS and CDR2 YFSETQ. CDR3 size: 16 residues. Between the trimmed V and J ends, which lost 1 base and 3 bases, there was a span of 14 bases. CDR3 DNA sequence: TGCGCCAGCAGCTTGACGTTTGCCAGAGACTACAATGAGCAGTTCTTC. This encodes CASSLTFARDYNEQFF.

This clonotype was counted between two and nine times. The rearrangement links TRBV9 to TRBJ2-1; 7 bases are shared with TRBD1. CDR3 size: 12 residues. V trimming: 3 bases; J trimming: 11 bases; junction bases outside the gene matches: 5. Germline-derived CDR1 and CDR2 are SGDLS and YYNGEE. The CDR3 nucleotides read TGTGCCAGCAGCGGGACAGGAAAGAAGCAGTTCTTC. Translated, it gives CASSGTGKKQFF. The full variable domain, completed using reference TRBV9 and TRBJ2-1, is DSGVTQTPKHLITATGQRVTLRCSPRSGDLSVYWYQQSLDQGLQFLIQYYNGEERAKGNILERFSAQQFPDLHSELNLSSLELGDSALYFCASSGTGKKQFFGPGTRLTVL.

The rearrangement links TRBV7-9 to TRBJ2-7; D is perhaps TRBD2 (5 bases). Trimming took off 2 bases at V and 2 bases at J, with 7 bases between the two ends. This CDR3 is 13 amino acids long. Germline CDR1 SEHNR, CDR2 FQNEAQ (reference sequence). The CDR3 sequence: CASSLPGTYEQYV. The CDR3 DNA sequence: TGTGCCAGCAGCTTACCGGGGACCTACGAGCAGTACGTC.

Only a few counts were recorded for this clonotype. This chain links TRBV2 with TRBJ1-2, with D possibly TRBD1 on 6 matching bases. Germline values: CDR1 SNHLY, CDR2 FYNNEI. With 6 bases removed from V and 7 bases from J, the gap between germline ends came to 12 bases. This CDR3 region has 12 residues. CDR3 bases: TGTGCCAGCAGGGACAGAAGAGTTGGCTACACCTTC. It codes for CASRDRRVGYTF.

This clonotype was detected only a few times. J is TRBJ2-7 and V is TRBV28; TRBD1 matches at 9 bases. With 6 bases clipped from V and 5 bases from J, the junction kept 11 bases outside the gene matches. The CDR3 covers 15 residues. CDR1 is MDHEN, CDR2 SYDVKM, per germline. The CDR3 sequence is CASSPSRDRVNEQYV. The CDR3 DNA is TGTGCCAGCAGCCCTTCCCGGGACAGGGTCAACGAGCAGTACGTC.

The V and J genes are TRBV7-9 and TRBJ2-7, with a tentative D call TRBD1 (6 bases). The V gene's germline CDR1 is SEHNR and CDR2 FQNEAQ (reference sequence). The CDR3 has 13 amino acids. Trimming cost V 6 bases and J 2 bases, with 11 bases left between them. CDR3 bases: TGTGCCAGCAGACCTCAGGGGACCTACGAGCAGTACTTC. Translated, it gives CASRPQGTYEQYF.

This clonotype was detected once. The J gene is TRBJ2-5, the V gene TRBV7-6, with 8 bases fitting TRBD2. Germline assignment: CDR1 SGHVS and CDR2 FNYEAQ. There are 18 residues in the CDR3. The V and J ends lost 5 bases and 5 bases, in that order; junction bases with no gene match: 19. The CDR3 DNA follows: TGTGCCAGCAGCCGCAATCCCTCCGGGCGGGGGGACGGGGAGACCCAGTACTTC. Translated: CASSRNPSGRGDGETQYF.

The rearrangement uses TRBV6-5 and TRBJ2-1; 10 nucleotides match TRBD2. The CDR3 contains 16 residues. The V segment lost 5 bases and the J segment 8 bases; nucleotides outside the gene matches: 12. The V gene's germline CDR1 is MNHEY and CDR2 SVGAGI. The CDR3 DNA is TGTGCCAGCAGTCTTCTAGCGGGAGAGTTTATGGATGAGCAGTTCTTC. Protein: CASSLLAGEFMDEQFF.

V usage is TRBV7-2 and J usage is TRBJ1-6; D remains ambiguous. Germline loops: CDR1 SGHTA, CDR2 FQGNSA. This CDR3 has 14 residues. Trimming took off 1 base at V and 4 bases at J, with 5 bases between the two ends. CDR3 sequence (DNA): TGTGCCAGCAGCTTAGAGAGTTATAATTCACCCCTCCACTTT. It specifies CASSLESYNSPLHF.

The chain uses TRBV20-1 and TRBJ2-4; D is perhaps TRBD2 (5 bases). Germline CDR1 and CDR2: DFQATT and SNEGSKA (reference sequence). The CDR3 contains 13 residues. V lost 0 bases and J 9 bases, leaving 12 bases between the germline ends. CDR3 sequence (DNA): TGCAGTGCTAGAGATCCCCTTCGGGGCATTCAGTACTTC. It codes for CSARDPLRGIQYF.

The rearrangement joins TRBV12-3 or TRBV12-4 to TRBJ2-4; no clear D gene. V was shortened by 3 bases and J by 6 bases, with 12 bases between the two germline ends. The CDR3 contains 14 residues. CDR3 nucleotide sequence: TGTGCCAGCAGTTTGGAAACCGTCGGAAACATTCAGTACTTC. Its protein is CASSLETVGNIQYF.

This chain uses TRBV7-6 with TRBJ2-7; 7 nucleotides line up with TRBD2. Germline assignment: CDR1 SGHVS and CDR2 FNYEAQ. Losses at the gene ends were 5 bases for V and 9 bases for J; bases not matched to a gene: 7. The CDR3 length is 12 residues. The CDR3 loop is CASSHVAGWQYF. CDR3 coding DNA: TGTGCCAGCAGCCACGTAGCGGGTTGGCAGTACTTC.

The sample holds one count of this clonotype. The J gene is TRBJ2-5, the V gene TRBV24-1, with D hard to call. The V end was cut by 4 bases, the J end by 5 bases, with 10 bases between. Per the germline V gene, CDR1 is KGHDR and CDR2 is SFDVKD. The CDR3 is made up of 13 amino acids. The CDR3 sequence is CATSEPYGETQYF. For the CDR3, the DNA is TGTGCCACCAGTGAACCGTACGGGGAGACCCAGTACTTC.

This clonotype was detected a few times. This sequence joins TRBV7-6 and TRBJ2-3; 15 bases fit TRBD2. V lost 0 bases and J lost 4; bases outside the gene matches: 2. Germline CDR1 SGHVS, CDR2 FNYEAQ. CDR3 length equals 17 residues. The CDR3 is CASSLAGLAGGADTQYF. CDR3 sequence (DNA): TGTGCCAGCAGCTTAGCAGGACTAGCGGGGGGGGCAGATACGCAGTATTTT. Variable domain in full (rest from reference TRBV7-6 and TRBJ2-3): GAGVSQSPRYKVTKRGQDVALRCDPISGHVSLYWYRQALGQGPEFLTYFNYEAQQDKSGLPNDRFSAERPEGSISTLTIQRTEQRDSAMYRCASSLAGLAGGADTQYFGPGTRLTVL.

A few counts support this clonotype. The chain recombines TRBV5-1 with TRBJ1-2; the match to TRBD1 covers 9 bases. This CDR3 has 17 amino acids. V gave up 5 bases and J gave up 0 bases; unmatched junction bases: 11. Germline loops: CDR1 SGHRS, CDR2 YFSETQ. The CDR3 DNA reads TGCGCCAGCAGGATCGGGACAGGGCCCAAAGCTAACTATGGCTACACCTTC. This gives the protein CASRIGTGPKANYGYTF.

This clonotype has more than one count but fewer than ten. V gene TRBV20-1 combines with J gene TRBJ1-5, with TRBD1 matching over 9 bases. V was pared by 3 bases and J by 5 bases, with 2 bases of the junction left unmatched. Germline lookup yields CDR1 DFQATT and CDR2 SNEGSKA (reference sequence). The CDR3 runs 13 residues. The CDR3 region has the DNA TGCAGTGCTAGTAGGACAGGGGATCAGCCCCAGCATTTT. Its translation is CSASRTGDQPQHF.

Sample share makes this clonotype medium-sized. The chain uses TRBV4-3 and TRBJ2-6; 9 nucleotides align to TRBD2. V lost 3 bases and J lost 1; bases outside the gene matches: 1. The CDR3 has 16 residues. Germline V gene sequence: CDR1 LGHNA, CDR2 YSLEER. The CDR3 reads CASSQTSGSGANVLTF. CDR3 nucleotide sequence: TGCGCCAGCAGCCAGACTAGCGGTTCTGGGGCCAACGTCCTGACTTTC.

This chain uses TRBV5-1 with TRBJ2-6; D is unclear. The V and J ends lost 4 bases and 4 bases respectively, with 9 bases between them. This CDR3 spans 14 amino acids. Germline loops: CDR1 SGHRS, CDR2 YFSETQ. This CDR3 is CASSPLNGANVLTF. The DNA for the CDR3 is TGCGCCAGCAGCCCCCTAAACGGGGCCAACGTCCTGACTTTC. The complete variable domain, with remaining parts taken from reference TRBV5-1 and TRBJ2-6, reads KAGVTQTPRYLIKTRGQQVTLSCSPISGHRSVSWYQQTPGQGLQFLFEYFSETQRNKGNFPGRFSGRQFSNSRSEMNVSTLELGDSALYLCASSPLNGANVLTFGAGSRLTVL.

This clonotype was found a few times. The chain joins TRBV9 to TRBJ1-1; 9 bases are shared with TRBD1. Germline V gene data show CDR1 as SGDLS and CDR2 as YYNGEE. With 7 bases clipped from V and 4 bases from J, the junction kept 5 bases outside the gene matches. There are 13 residues in the CDR3. The CDR3 sequence is CASGTTGGTEAFF. For the CDR3, the DNA is TGTGCCAGCGGAACGACAGGGGGCACTGAAGCTTTCTTT.

This clonotype came up many times. The chain is built from TRBV19 and TRBJ2-1; D is uncertain. Germline CDR1 and CDR2: LNHDA and SQIVND (reference sequence). The CDR3 contains 13 residues. Deletions cut 6 bases from V and 4 bases from J, with 10 bases between. Written as DNA, the CDR3 is TGTGCCAGTAGGGGCCGAGGTTACAATGAGCAGTTCTTC. Amino acid sequence: CASRGRGYNEQFF.